This T cell receptor (beta chain) derives from a study of blood T cell repertoires in COVID-19. In the study overall: Italy, Spain and the United States were the sources of the convalescent and acute COVID-19 samples.

The V and J ends lost 0 bases and 4 bases respectively, with 10 bases between them. CDR1 is KGHDR and CDR2 is SFDVKD in the germline V gene. This CDR3 contains 15 residues. TCRdb keeps only in-frame clones here, not all; method: immunoSEQ multiplex PCR. The table records 470,000 or so clones, 80% to 90% of them present only once. Sample: peripheral blood. The TCR originated in a human donor in a cohort sampled during active COVID-19. The genes are TRBV24-1 and TRBJ2-3, with D maybe TRBD1 (5 bases). The CDR3 is CATSDLAGKADTQYF. The CDR3 DNA reads as TGTGCCACCAGTGATTTGGCAGGGAAGGCAGATACGCAGTATTTT.